The clone carrying this T cell receptor beta chain occurred many times. Antigen: not known. The time point: longitudinal time-point 1 (baseline). PBMCs stored at -80 C, 2 million in total, were the source of the unsorted libraries. MiXCR, applied by TCRdb to the 5' RACE reads, yields one record per CDR3 protein. Here the sample spans tens of thousands of distinct CDR3 sequences, approximately 13% being singletons. The sample originates from a study of neurological immune-mediated disorders. CDR1 is DFQATT and CDR2 is SNEGSKA in the germline V gene (reference sequence). Losses at the gene ends were 0 bases for V and 3 bases for J; bases not matched to a gene: 6. CDR3 length: 15 amino acids. Study-wide results and caveats: Expansion of TCR clones was greatest in HTLV-1-associated myelopathy and smallest in multiple sclerosis, where it fell below that of healthy controls.

The V and J genes are TRBV20-1 and TRBJ2-7, with 9 bases fitting TRBD1. The material sequenced was PBMCs. The receptor's source is a female donor with HTLV-1-associated myelopathy (HAM/TSP). CDR3 coding DNA: TGCAGTGCTAGAGATCCCGGGACAGGGTTCTACGAGCAGTACTTC. Its translation is CSARDPGTGFYEQYF.